A selection of T cell receptor beta chains follows, all from one sample in a study of T-cell memory formation after mild COVID-19. Using its own MiXCR run on the 5' RACE reads, TCRdb lists one record per CDR3 protein. The data contain 250,000 to 300,000 distinct CDR3 sequences, 15% to 20% of them singletons. The sequencing sample was made of PBMCs or a T cell subset sorted from them (not recorded which). Source of these receptors: a man aged 18 to 35 who had mild COVID-19 (a few samples of this study predate the infection). Cell type and time point are not known. CDR3s leave out the opening cysteine and the closing phenylalanine or tryptophan.

j_gene: TRBJ1-1
v_gene: TRBV2
CDR3aa: ASSDLMGYGQSIF

j_gene: TRBJ1-1
v_gene: TRBV7-3
CDR3aa: ASSRTGGYTEAF

j_gene: TRBJ1-2
v_gene: TRBV5-8
CDR3aa: ASTGQGLYGYT

j_gene: TRBJ2-2
v_gene: TRBV6-2/TRBV6-3
CDR3aa: ASRMNGELF

j_gene: TRBJ2-6
v_gene: TRBV6-2/TRBV6-3
CDR3aa: ASSSGTGTGANVLT

j_gene: TRBJ2-1
v_gene: TRBV12-3/TRBV12-4
CDR3aa: ASSLRQGPNEQF

j_gene: TRBJ2-1
v_gene: TRBV18
CDR3aa: ASSPRLAGTSYNEQF

j_gene: TRBJ2-1
v_gene: TRBV5-1
CDR3aa: ASSLGRFSSYNEQF

j_gene: TRBJ1-2
v_gene: TRBV4-3
CDR3aa: ASSQVVYRGGGYT

j_gene: TRBJ2-2
v_gene: TRBV18
CDR3aa: ASSPGLAESNTGELF

j_gene: TRBJ2-1
v_gene: TRBV4-1
CDR3aa: ASSSQASFYNEQF

j_gene: TRBJ1-2
v_gene: TRBV2
CDR3aa: ASSGDRKYGYT

j_gene: TRBJ1-2
v_gene: TRBV14
CDR3aa: ASSQRSRLRGYT

j_gene: TRBJ1-1
v_gene: TRBV5-1
CDR3aa: ASRLALENTEAF

j_gene: TRBJ1-3
v_gene: TRBV14
CDR3aa: ASSPHRGWNTIY

j_gene: TRBJ2-1
v_gene: TRBV4-1
CDR3aa: ASSQASGGLGEQF

j_gene: TRBJ2-3
v_gene: TRBV9
CDR3aa: ASSVLAGGPTDTQY

j_gene: TRBJ2-3
v_gene: TRBV10-2
CDR3aa: ASSEPPQEY

j_gene: TRBJ1-1
v_gene: TRBV12-3/TRBV12-4
CDR3aa: ASSPGRPEAF

j_gene: TRBJ2-7
v_gene: TRBV12-3/TRBV12-4
CDR3aa: ASRHRDPEKQY

j_gene: TRBJ2-5
v_gene: TRBV25-1
CDR3aa: ASSHRASREETQY

j_gene: TRBJ2-3
v_gene: TRBV7-2
CDR3aa: ASSLDRGAYTDTQY

j_gene: TRBJ2-1
v_gene: TRBV6-2/TRBV6-3
CDR3aa: ATADGNEQF

j_gene: TRBJ2-2
v_gene: TRBV24-1
CDR3aa: ATSDGGNTGELF

j_gene: TRBJ2-3
v_gene: TRBV20-1
CDR3aa: SAISGGGGNTQY

j_gene: TRBJ1-6
v_gene: TRBV7-9
CDR3aa: ASSLVGQSSPLH

j_gene: TRBJ2-7
v_gene: TRBV11-2
CDR3aa: ASSLGTGSGYEQY

j_gene: TRBJ1-5
v_gene: TRBV6-2/TRBV6-3
CDR3aa: ASSYSYQPQH

j_gene: TRBJ1-2
v_gene: TRBV20-1
CDR3aa: SARTLAFGYGYT

j_gene: TRBJ1-1
v_gene: TRBV30
CDR3aa: AWGLTGNTEAF

j_gene: TRBJ2-7
v_gene: TRBV7-8
CDR3aa: ASSLASSGGKWEQY

j_gene: TRBJ1-3
v_gene: TRBV6-6
CDR3aa: ASSPFGTGGGNTIY

j_gene: TRBJ2-7
v_gene: TRBV7-2
CDR3aa: ASTSGGSSYEQY

j_gene: TRBJ2-2
v_gene: TRBV14
CDR3aa: ASSPRQAGGELF

j_gene: TRBJ2-3
v_gene: TRBV19
CDR3aa: ASRPSGGDTQY

j_gene: TRBJ1-2
v_gene: TRBV5-1
CDR3aa: ASSLGTDVQGYT

j_gene: TRBJ2-2
v_gene: TRBV5-1
CDR3aa: ASSLGQGVTGELF

j_gene: TRBJ1-2
v_gene: TRBV7-3
CDR3aa: ASSLKPPDRGDSYT

j_gene: TRBJ2-3
v_gene: TRBV6-1
CDR3aa: ASSDPIWGRATDTQY

j_gene: TRBJ1-2
v_gene: TRBV6-2/TRBV6-3
CDR3aa: ASGDRENYGYT

j_gene: TRBJ1-3
v_gene: TRBV21-1
CDR3aa: ASSRWRGFISGNTIY

j_gene: TRBJ2-7
v_gene: TRBV12-3/TRBV12-4
CDR3aa: ASSLYRDRGDEQY

j_gene: TRBJ2-5
v_gene: TRBV12-3/TRBV12-4
CDR3aa: ASRDGLAGSSGAQY

j_gene: TRBJ2-3
v_gene: TRBV20-1
CDR3aa: SARDSASGGGTDTQY

j_gene: TRBJ1-2
v_gene: TRBV7-2
CDR3aa: ASGFGQGAYGYT

j_gene: TRBJ2-5
v_gene: TRBV7-6
CDR3aa: ASSQRTGGETQY

j_gene: TRBJ2-3
v_gene: TRBV7-2
CDR3aa: ASSRNLAGARSSTDTQY

j_gene: TRBJ2-7
v_gene: TRBV4-3
CDR3aa: ASSRMNPTGGETGTSSSYEQY